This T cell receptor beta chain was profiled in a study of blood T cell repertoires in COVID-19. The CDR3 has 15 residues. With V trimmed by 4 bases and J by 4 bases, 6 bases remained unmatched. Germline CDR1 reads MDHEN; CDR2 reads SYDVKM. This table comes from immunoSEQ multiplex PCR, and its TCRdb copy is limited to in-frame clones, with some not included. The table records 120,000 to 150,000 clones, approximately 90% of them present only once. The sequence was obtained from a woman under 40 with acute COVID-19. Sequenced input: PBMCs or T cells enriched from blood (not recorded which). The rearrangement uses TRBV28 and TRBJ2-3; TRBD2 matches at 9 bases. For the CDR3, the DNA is TGTGCCAGCAGTTCTTGGCGGGAGGGAGCAGATACGCAGTATTTT. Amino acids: CASSSWREGADTQYF.